This record concerns one TCR beta chain sequence. No antigen is known for it. In the PCR, 60 Vbeta and 13 Jbeta primers were used. Method: immunoSEQ multiplex PCR; TCRdb's copy keeps in-frame clones and lacks some. This sample has 180,000 or so clones; about 80% occur once, and the top ten carry around 15%. The data originate from a study of cytomegalovirus exposure and HLA in healthy donors. Study-wide results and caveats: Cytomegalovirus association was assigned to more than 150 TCR beta chains.

Germline lookup yields CDR1 SGHRS and CDR2 YFSETQ. Trimming cost V 3 bases and J 0 bases, with 9 bases left between them. The CDR3 totals 15 residues. The rearrangement links TRBV5-1 to TRBJ1-4; D unclear. This receptor was obtained from a man aged 45-60 years in good health and CMV-seropositive. Sequencing was done on a sample of PBMCs. The CDR3 DNA reads TGCGCCAGCAGCTGGCGGGCTACAACTAATGAAAAACTGTTTTTT. Translating gives CASSWRATTNEKLFF. The full variable domain, its missing parts supplied by reference TRBV5-1 and TRBJ1-4, is KAGVTQTPRYLIKTRGQQVTLSCSPISGHRSVSWYQQTPGQGLQFLFEYFSETQRNKGNFPGRFSGRQFSNSRSEMNVSTLELGDSALYLCASSWRATTNEKLFFGSGTQLSVL.